The 2 T cell receptor beta chains below were found in one sample sequenced in a study of PD-1 blockade in mismatch repair-deficient tumors. This table comes from immunoSEQ multiplex PCR, and its TCRdb copy is limited to in-frame clones, with some not included. The repertoire holds roughly 79,000 clones, with more than 80% as singletons. Sequenced here: peripheral blood, sampled 44 weeks after starting pembrolizumab. The receptors were gathered from an adult with mismatch repair-deficient cancer.

The rearrangement joins TRBV9 to TRBJ1-1; no reliable D call. Trimming pared 0 bases from V and 1 base from J, leaving 7 bases between. The length of the CDR3 is 14 residues. Germline lookup yields CDR1 SGDLS and CDR2 YYNGEE. The CDR3 DNA reads as TGTGCCAGCAGCGTAGCCATTGGGAACACTGAAGCTTTCTTT. Amino acids: CASSVAIGNTEAFF.

This clone showed up just once. V and J are TRBV6-1 and TRBJ2-6; D might be TRBD2 (6 bases). The CDR3 has 15 residues. Germline loops: CDR1 MNHNS, CDR2 SASEGT. Trimming took 4 bases from V and 0 from J, leaving 7 bases between them. The CDR3 loop reads CASSAGDSGANVLTF. The DNA of the CDR3 is TGTGCCAGCAGTGCGGGAGACTCTGGGGCCAACGTCCTGACTTTC.